This T cell receptor (beta chain) was recorded in a study of T-cell reconstitution after alpha-beta-depleted transplantation in children. This clonotype was detected many times. Antigen specificity is unknown. Researchers prepared the TCRbeta library using unique molecular identifiers, the study reports. TCRdb re-called the PCR reads through MiXCR, storing one row per CDR3 protein. The top ten clones hold 15% to 20% of a sample with approximately 150,000 distinct CDR3 sequences, 8% to 10% of them seen once. V lost 0 bases, J lost 2 bases, and 10 bases lay in between. Germline V gene sequence: CDR1 DFQATT, CDR2 SNEGSKA (reference sequence). The CDR3 contains 15 residues. Whole-study results and caveats: Expanded graft clones numbering several hundred reportedly gave rise to alpha-beta T cells about two months after transplant. When one year had passed after transplant, most T-cell counts and diversity came from newly produced T cells. Recipient T cells and thymic progenitors that survived gave rise to the high TCRbeta diversity observed at day 60 in some patients.

The specimen was PBMCs, mostly from graft donor cells, collected 180 days after TCRalphabeta/CD19-depleted stem cell transplant. The clonotype comes from a female patient aged 2-9 years who had a stem cell transplant for congenital amegakaryocytic thrombocytopenia, so the T cells may come from the graft donor. The V call is TRBV20-1, the J call TRBJ2-2; D not certain. In DNA, the CDR3 is TGCAGTGCTAGAGATCCCTTACCTAACACCGGGGAGCTGTTTTTT. Amino acids: CSARDPLPNTGELFF.